The 2 T cell receptor beta chains listed next were all sequenced from one sample in a study of post-analysis software for immune sequencing data. General study results and limits: Four to six TRBV segments (TRBV5-6, TRBV5-1 and TRBV20-1 among them) occurred more frequently in patients than in controls.

No antigens are known for them. Unique molecular identifiers tagged the TCR beta cDNA libraries. TCRdb itself ran the PCR reads through MiXCR, one entry per CDR3 protein. Of hundreds of thousands of distinct CDR3 sequences detected, roughly three fifths appear once; the ten largest clones hold approximately 11%. Material: blood. The origin of the receptors is a girl aged 2 to 9 with multiple sclerosis.

The genes are TRBV5-1 and TRBJ2-1; D perhaps matches TRBD2 (5 bases). This CDR3 has 16 residues. Per germline, CDR1 SGHRS and CDR2 YFSETQ. Trimming cost V 1 base and J 0 bases, with 11 bases left between them. CDR3 region: CASSLLAWGSYNEQFF. In nucleotides, the CDR3 is TGCGCCAGCAGCTTGCTAGCTTGGGGCTCCTACAATGAGCAGTTCTTC.

This clonotype has only one observation. Here the CDR3 DNA reads TGTGCCAGCAGCCAAACACAGGGAAATCAGCCCCAGCATTTT. Translated: CASSQTQGNQPQHF. The rearrangement links TRBV3-1 to TRBJ1-5, with a possible D match to TRBD1 (6 bases). The CDR3 is made up of 14 amino acids. The germline CDR1 and CDR2 sequences are LGHDT and YNNKEL (reference sequence). Between the trimmed V and J ends, which lost 2 bases and 4 bases, there was a span of 9 bases.